One and the same sample provided the 31 T cell receptor beta chains below, sequenced in a study of cytomegalovirus exposure and HLA in healthy donors. It was with 60 Vbeta and 13 Jbeta primers that the PCR ran. The protocol was immunoSEQ multiplex PCR, while the TCRdb copy is restricted to in-frame clones and leaves out a portion. The sample consists of 130,000 or so clones, 72% of them appearing once. Sequencing was performed on PBMCs. The receptors derive from a man aged 50 or older in good health and CMV-seropositive.

V is TRBV7-2 and J is TRBJ2-6; TRBD2 might be the D (5 bases). Trimming took 1 base from V and 0 from J, leaving 7 bases between them. Germline assignment: CDR1 SGHTA and CDR2 FQGNSA. The length of the CDR3 is 16 residues. As DNA, the CDR3 is TGTGCCAGCAGCTTAGACGGACTCTCTGGGGCCAACGTCCTGACTTTC. Encoded protein: CASSLDGLSGANVLTF.

This chain uses TRBV10-2 with TRBJ2-2; D may be TRBD1 (5 bases). Trimming took off 6 bases at V and 4 bases at J, with 15 bases between the two ends. Germline V gene data show CDR1 as WSHSY and CDR2 as SAAADI. This CDR3 has 15 residues. CDR3 nucleotide sequence: TGCGCCAGCAGCCGGCAGGGCATTAGCACCGGGGAGCTGTTTTTT. Translated, it gives CASSRQGISTGELFF.

This clone was detected a few times. This chain joins TRBV6-1 and TRBJ1-1; the D gene is possibly TRBD1 (6 bases). Per the germline V gene, CDR1 is MNHNS and CDR2 is SASEGT. The V end was cut by 5 bases, the J end by 1 base, with 11 bases between. The CDR3 has 14 amino acids. Here the CDR3 reads CASSRYRENTEAFF. The CDR3 region has the DNA TGTGCCAGCAGTCGATACAGGGAGAACACTGAAGCTTTCTTT.

The gene calls are TRBV25-1 and TRBJ2-7; 10 nucleotides line up with TRBD2. Germline CDR1 MGHDK, CDR2 SYGVNS. V was pared by 4 bases and J by 3 bases, with 9 bases of the junction left unmatched. The CDR3 covers 16 residues. CDR3 loop: CASSGTSGYLYYEQYF. DNA of the CDR3: TGTGCCAGCAGTGGGACTAGCGGATATCTCTACTACGAGCAGTACTTC.

Only a few counts were recorded for this clone. The rearrangement joins TRBV7-2 to TRBJ2-3; possible D gene TRBD2, 6 bases. Germline V gene data show CDR1 as SGHTA and CDR2 as FQGNSA. Trimming took off 3 bases at V and 3 bases at J, with 16 bases between the two ends. The CDR3 sequence is 16 residues long. CDR3 DNA sequence: TGTGCCAGCAGCTTCGACGGGAGAGCTGGGACAGATACGCAGTATTTT. Translating it yields CASSFDGRAGTDTQYF.

This chain uses TRBV7-2 with TRBJ2-5, with 7 bases identical to TRBD1. V trimming: 3 bases; J trimming: 2 bases; junction bases outside the gene matches: 3. The CDR3 length is 14 residues. Germline assignment: CDR1 SGHTA and CDR2 FQGNSA. The CDR3 bases are TGTGCCAGCAGCTTTGTGACAGGGCAAGAGACCCAGTACTTC. Translating it yields CASSFVTGQETQYF.

The V gene is TRBV5-5, the J gene TRBJ1-1; 9 positions match TRBD1. Germline-derived CDR1 and CDR2 are SGHKS and YYEKEE (reference sequence). With V trimmed by 0 bases and J by 4 bases, 4 bases remained unmatched. CDR3 length: 15 residues. CDR3 sequence: CASSLVGQGGTEAFF. The CDR3 DNA reads as TGTGCCAGCAGCTTGGTGGGACAGGGAGGCACTGAAGCTTTCTTT.

The chain has TRBV6-5 and TRBJ1-1; 10 bases match TRBD1. Looked up from germline, CDR1 is MNHEY and CDR2 is SVGAGI. V shed 6 bases, J shed 4 bases, and the junction held 8 bases outside the gene matches. The CDR3 length is 15 residues. The CDR3 DNA is TGTGCCAGCAGCCACCGGGACAGGGGAGGCACTGAAGCTTTCTTT. Its translation: CASSHRDRGGTEAFF.

The chain recombines TRBV11-3 with TRBJ2-1; TRBD1 is a possible D gene (5 bases). Germline CDR1 reads SGHNT; CDR2 reads YENEEA. The V end lost 5 bases, the J end lost 3 bases, and 11 bases lay between the germline ends. This CDR3 contains 14 residues. DNA for the CDR3: TGTGCCAGCAGCCTACGACAGCACTACAATGAGCAGTTCTTC. Translation: CASSLRQHYNEQFF.

The CDR3 reads CASSQESRVVIQYF. CDR3 coding DNA: TGCGCCAGCAGCCAAGAGAGCAGGGTGGTCATTCAGTACTTC. The V gene is TRBV4-1, the J gene TRBJ2-4, with a tentative D call TRBD1 (5 bases). V lost 0 bases and J lost 9, with 12 bases in between. The germline gives CDR1 MGHRA, CDR2 YSYEKL. The CDR3 has 14 amino acids.

The V and J genes are TRBV15 and TRBJ2-5, with TRBD2 as a possible D gene (6 bases). The CDR3 length is 14 residues. Trimming stripped 6 bases from V and 7 bases from J, with 18 bases between. Per the germline V gene, CDR1 is LNHNV and CDR2 is YYDKDF (reference sequence). The CDR3 DNA reads as TGTGCCACCAGTCCCACCGAGCGGGCGTCGACCCAGTACTTC. This gives the protein CATSPTERASTQYF.

The rearrangement uses TRBV4-1 and TRBJ1-2; TRBD1 matches at 10 bases. Germline CDR1 and CDR2: MGHRA and YSYEKL. Losses at the gene ends were 1 base for V and 6 bases for J; bases not matched to a gene: 11. The CDR3 length is 17 residues. The DNA of the CDR3 is TGCGCCAGCAGCCAAGGTCGGTTGGGACAGGGGAGGAATGGCTACACCTTC. Its protein product is CASSQGRLGQGRNGYTF.

The rearrangement joins TRBV5-1 to TRBJ2-5; D perhaps matches TRBD2 (6 bases). Germline-derived CDR1 and CDR2 are SGHRS and YFSETQ. This CDR3 has 16 residues. V lost 1 base to trimming and J lost 2 bases, with 15 bases between them. For the CDR3, the DNA is TGCGCCAGCAGCTTGTCAGCGGGCAGCCTGCAAGAGACCCAGTACTTC. This encodes CASSLSAGSLQETQYF.

This sequence joins TRBV13 and TRBJ2-1; a weak D match, TRBD1 (6 bases). CDR1 and CDR2 from the germline V gene are PRHDT and FYEKMQ (reference sequence). V lost 1 base and J lost 0, with 13 bases in between. The CDR3 spans 17 residues. This CDR3 is CASSLEPTGSSYNEQFF. As DNA, the CDR3 is TGTGCCAGCAGCTTAGAACCTACAGGGAGCTCCTACAATGAGCAGTTCTTC.

The count of this clone is one. This chain links TRBV6-6 with TRBJ1-5, with 9 bases aligning to TRBD1. There are 15 residues in the CDR3. V was clipped by 6 bases and J by 1 base; unmatched bases: 4. Germline V gene data show CDR1 as MNHNY and CDR2 as SVGAGI (reference sequence). The CDR3 nucleotides are TGTGCCAGCAGATCCGGGACAGGGAGCAATCAGCCCCAGCATTTT. Translated: CASRSGTGSNQPQHF.

The chain links TRBV2 to TRBJ2-2; 7 bases align to TRBD2. J was trimmed by 5 bases and V by 2 bases; bases with no gene match: 11. This CDR3 has 17 amino acids. The germline V gene has CDR1 SNHLY and CDR2 FYNNEI. The CDR3 nucleotides are TGTGCCAGCAGTGAAAGCTTCGCTAGCGGTTATACCGGGGAGCTGTTTTTT. Encoded protein: CASSESFASGYTGELFF.

The V gene is TRBV7-2, the J gene TRBJ1-1, with D maybe TRBD1 (6 bases). The germline gives CDR1 SGHTA, CDR2 FQGNSA. Trimming shortened V by 5 bases and J by 5 bases, and 15 bases separated the two germline ends. This CDR3 is built from 14 residues. The CDR3 loop reads CASSTDRYKTEAFF. The CDR3 DNA reads as TGTGCCAGCAGCACCGACAGGTATAAAACTGAAGCTTTCTTT.

This sequence joins TRBV4-1 and TRBJ2-2; TRBD2 matches at 7 bases. Germline CDR1 MGHRA, CDR2 YSYEKL. J gave up 5 bases and V 2 bases, and 5 bases lay outside the gene matches. This CDR3 region has 15 residues. The CDR3 bases are TGCGCCAGCAGCCAACGGACTAGTCAAACCGGGGAGCTGTTTTTT. It yields the protein CASSQRTSQTGELFF.

The gene calls are TRBV5-1 and TRBJ1-5, with 9 bases aligning to TRBD1. V was pared by 1 base and J by 6 bases, with 20 bases of the junction left unmatched. The CDR3 consists of 20 residues. Germline V lookup: CDR1 SGHRS, CDR2 YFSETQ. CDR3: CASSLSTTIPGQGIAQPQHF. The CDR3 DNA follows: TGCGCCAGCAGCTTGTCCACTACCATTCCGGGACAGGGTATCGCTCAGCCCCAGCATTTT.

This clone has just one count. The CDR3 coding sequence is TGTGCCAGCAGTTTAAAATCAAACACCGGGGAGCTGTTTTTT. Its translation: CASSLKSNTGELFF. The chain uses TRBV27 and TRBJ2-2; D gene ambiguous. The CDR3 consists of 14 residues. V lost 2 bases and J 2 bases, leaving 6 bases between the germline ends. Germline CDR1 and CDR2: MNHEY and SMNVEV (reference sequence).

The V and J genes are TRBV4-2 and TRBJ2-2, with D possibly being TRBD2 (6 bases). Germline V gene lookup returns CDR1 LGHNA and CDR2 YNFKEQ. V gave up 0 bases and J gave up 8 bases, with 22 bases separating them. The CDR3 spans 18 residues. The CDR3 region has the DNA TGTGCCAGCAGCCAAGACCTGGCCAGCGGGTCGCTCGCAGGGGAGCTGTTTTTT. This sequence encodes CASSQDLASGSLAGELFF.

This clone was seen only a few times. The chain carries TRBV6-6 and TRBJ1-1; D may be TRBD1 (6 bases). V lost 2 bases and J lost 1, with 8 bases in between. The germline V gene encodes CDR1 MNHNY and CDR2 SVGAGI (reference sequence). The CDR3 runs to 14 residues. For the CDR3, the DNA is TGTGCCAGCAGTTACCAGGGGACGAACACTGAAGCTTTCTTT. It encodes CASSYQGTNTEAFF.

The chain has TRBV29-1 and TRBJ2-2, with a possible D match to TRBD2 (5 bases). The CDR3 contains 15 residues. V was clipped by 7 bases and J by 4 bases, with 19 bases between them. Germline values: CDR1 SQVTM, CDR2 ANQGSEA. CDR3 amino acids: CSAQRSFRGTGELFF. The DNA for the CDR3 is TGCAGCGCCCAAAGGTCTTTTCGGGGCACCGGGGAGCTGTTTTTT.

This clone showed up just once. V usage is TRBV5-1 and J usage is TRBJ2-1, with a tentative D call TRBD2 (7 bases). Trimming took off 4 bases at V and 2 bases at J, with 16 bases between the two ends. Germline V gene sequence: CDR1 SGHRS, CDR2 YFSETQ. There are 16 residues in the CDR3. CDR3 DNA: TGCGCCAGCAGCGGGGGCGTGGGGGGGCCCTACAATGAGCAGTTCTTC. Its translation is CASSGGVGGPYNEQFF.

J is TRBJ1-2 and V is TRBV11-1; D remains unclear. Trimming took 4 bases from V and 8 from J, leaving 17 bases between them. The CDR3 is 14 amino acids. Germline assignment: CDR1 SGHAT and CDR2 FQDESV (reference sequence). This chain's CDR3 is CASSSQPRLQGYTF. The DNA for the CDR3 is TGTGCCAGCAGCTCTCAACCACGACTTCAAGGCTACACCTTC.

The rearrangement joins TRBV7-2 to TRBJ2-5; D is perhaps TRBD1 (6 bases). The length of the CDR3 is 15 residues. Trimming shortened V by 5 bases and J by 5 bases, and 18 bases separated the two germline ends. CDR1 is SGHTA, CDR2 FQGNSA, per germline. The CDR3 loop is CASSPRTTGSETQYF. The CDR3 nucleotides are TGTGCCAGCAGCCCTAGAACAACAGGGAGTGAGACCCAGTACTTC.

The chain recombines TRBV19 with TRBJ1-5, with 7 bases matching TRBD1. The CDR3 contains 15 residues. Looked up from germline, CDR1 is LNHDA and CDR2 is SQIVND (reference sequence). The J segment lost 0 bases and the V segment lost 6 bases, leaving 5 bases of the junction unmatched. CDR3 sequence reads: CASRRDSYSNQPQHF. Written as DNA, the CDR3 is TGTGCCAGTAGGCGGGACAGTTATAGCAATCAGCCCCAGCATTTT.

This chain connects TRBV5-8 to TRBJ2-3; TRBD2 agrees at 10 bases. The V and J ends lost 7 bases and 1 base, in that order; junction bases with no gene match: 3. The V gene's germline CDR1 is SGHTS and CDR2 YDEGEE. The CDR3 runs 14 residues. The CDR3 spells CASGGLAGTDTQYF. The CDR3 DNA is TGTGCCAGCGGAGGACTAGCGGGCACAGATACGCAGTATTTT. Together with reference TRBV5-8 and TRBJ2-3, the CDR3 gives the full variable domain: EAGVTQSPTHLIKTRGQQATLRCSPISGHTSVYWYQQALGLGLQFLLWYDEGEERNRGNFPPRFSGRQFPNYSSELNVNALELEDSALYLCASGGLAGTDTQYFGPGTRLTVL.

CDR3 region: CASSTWTGVRYEQYF. CDR3 in DNA: TGTGCCAGTAGTACCTGGACAGGGGTGAGATACGAGCAGTACTTC. The chain has TRBV19 and TRBJ2-7, with TRBD1 matching over 9 bases. Trimming cost V 4 bases and J 4 bases; bases outside gene matches: 8. Germline CDR1 and CDR2: LNHDA and SQIVND (reference sequence). This CDR3 contains 15 residues.

CDR3 sequence: CASSQLAGGDTQYF. CDR3 sequence (DNA): TGTGCCAGCAGCCAACTAGCGGGAGGAGATACGCAGTATTTT. This chain connects TRBV6-4 to TRBJ2-3; 12 bases align to TRBD2. The CDR3 spans 14 residues. Trimming cost V 6 bases and J 5 bases; bases outside gene matches: 3. Germline V gene data show CDR1 as MRHNA and CDR2 as SNTAGT.

This chain uses TRBV18 with TRBJ1-3; tentatively, D is TRBD1 (5 bases). The length of the CDR3 is 15 residues. Germline V CDR1 and CDR2: KGHSH, LQKENI. Trimming stripped 3 bases from V and 2 bases from J, with 11 bases between. The CDR3 nucleotides read TGTGCCAGCTCACCCGAGCAGGGAACTGGAAACACCATATATTTT. This encodes CASSPEQGTGNTIYF. The complete variable domain, with remaining parts taken from reference TRBV18 and TRBJ1-3, reads NAGVMQNPRHLVRRRGQEARLRCSPMKGHSHVYWYRQLPEEGLKFMVYLQKENIIDESGMPKERFSAEFPKEGPSILRIQQVVRGDSAAYFCASSPEQGTGNTIYFGEGSWLTVV.